This is a list of T cell receptor beta chains from one sample in a study of Ad26.COV2.S vaccination and SARS-CoV-2 variants. Repertoires were generated with immunoSEQ multiplex PCR, while TCRdb's copy carries only in-frame clones and drops some. This sample has more than 300,000 clones, with about 89% found just once. The material sequenced was peripheral blood, taken in a trial of Ad26.COV2.S vaccine versus placebo. The receptors here all came from a person aged 18-60 years who received the Ad26.COV2.S COVID-19 vaccine or a placebo. Both conserved end residues are part of each CDR3. The order of the fields is CDR3 length, V gene, clone size, J gene, D gene, CDR3 protein, CDR3 DNA. D genes are given only for firm matches. Clone size is given for some rows only: seen once, a few or many times, or a class if the clone is expanded.

len: 14; v_gene: TRBV7-2; abundance: once; j_gene: TRBJ1-1; d_gene: NA; CDR3aa: CASSIQGRNTEAFF; CDR3nt: TGTGCCAGCAGCATCCAGGGCAGGAACACTGAAGCTTTCTTT
len: 15; v_gene: TRBV28; abundance: many; j_gene: TRBJ2-7; d_gene: NA; CDR3aa: CASSGVVGTSYEQYF; CDR3nt: TGTGCCAGCAGTGGAGTGGTAGGTACGAGTTACGAGCAGTACTTC
len: 15; v_gene: TRBV19; abundance: NA; j_gene: TRBJ2-7; d_gene: TRBD2; CDR3aa: CASSQRLADNYEQYF; CDR3nt: TGTGCCAGTAGTCAGCGACTAGCGGATAACTACGAGCAGTACTTC
len: 11; v_gene: TRBV3-1/TRBV3-2; abundance: NA; j_gene: TRBJ1-2; d_gene: NA; CDR3aa: CASSQGAHSDF; CDR3nt: TGTGCCAGCAGCCAAGGGGCTCACTCTGACTTC
len: 15; v_gene: TRBV29-1; abundance: NA; j_gene: TRBJ1-3; d_gene: NA; CDR3aa: CSVAGGPYSGNTIYF; CDR3nt: TGCAGCGTTGCCGGGGGCCCTTACTCTGGAAACACCATATATTTT
len: 18; v_gene: TRBV24-1; abundance: NA; j_gene: TRBJ2-1; d_gene: NA; CDR3aa: CATSDLRFRGGSYNEQFF; CDR3nt: TGTGCCACCAGTGATTTGAGGTTCAGGGGGGGCTCCTACAATGAGCAGTTCTTC
len: 15; v_gene: TRBV3-1/TRBV3-2; abundance: NA; j_gene: TRBJ2-1; d_gene: TRBD2; CDR3aa: CASSQDWTSDGEQFF; CDR3nt: TGTGCCAGCAGCCAAGACTGGACTAGCGATGGTGAGCAGTTCTTC
len: 15; v_gene: TRBV28; abundance: NA; j_gene: TRBJ2-7; d_gene: TRBD1; CDR3aa: CASGGTGQGIYEQYF; CDR3nt: TGTGCCAGCGGGGGGACGGGACAGGGGATATACGAGCAGTACTTC
len: 13; v_gene: TRBV5-6; abundance: NA; j_gene: TRBJ1-6; d_gene: NA; CDR3aa: CASSLDRGSPLHF; CDR3nt: TGTGCCAGCAGCTTGGATCGGGGTTCACCCCTCCACTTT
len: 12; v_gene: TRBV24-1; abundance: NA; j_gene: TRBJ2-3; d_gene: NA; CDR3aa: CATMGPGDTQYF; CDR3nt: TGTGCCACCATGGGGCCCGGGGATACGCAGTATTTT
len: 14; v_gene: TRBV5-1; abundance: NA; j_gene: TRBJ1-4; d_gene: TRBD1; CDR3aa: CASSLAGTDEKLFF; CDR3nt: TGCGCCAGCAGCTTGGCGGGGACAGATGAAAAACTGTTTTTT
len: 15; v_gene: TRBV7-9; abundance: NA; j_gene: TRBJ2-4; d_gene: TRBD1; CDR3aa: CASSLGQGAKNIQYF; CDR3nt: TGTGCCAGCAGCTTGGGACAGGGAGCCAAAAACATTCAGTACTTC
len: 16; v_gene: TRBV5-1; abundance: NA; j_gene: TRBJ2-3; d_gene: TRBD2; CDR3aa: CASSLLLAGDTDTQYF; CDR3nt: TGCGCCAGCAGCTTACTCCTAGCGGGTGACACAGATACGCAGTATTTT
len: 14; v_gene: TRBV10-3; abundance: NA; j_gene: TRBJ2-7; d_gene: TRBD2; CDR3aa: CAIRAGGGSYEQYF; CDR3nt: TGTGCCATCCGTGCGGGGGGGGGCTCCTACGAGCAGTACTTC
len: 13; v_gene: TRBV6-4; abundance: once; j_gene: TRBJ1-1; d_gene: NA; CDR3aa: CASSDEVNTEAFF; CDR3nt: TGTGCCAGCAGTGACGAGGTGAACACTGAAGCTTTCTTT
len: 14; v_gene: TRBV28; abundance: NA; j_gene: TRBJ2-7; d_gene: NA; CDR3aa: CASSLTGGTYEQYF; CDR3nt: TGTGCCAGCAGTTTAACGGGCGGGACATACGAGCAGTACTTC